The following is a T cell receptor beta chain sequence with its context. These data come from a study of blood T cell repertoires in COVID-19. J lost 4 bases, V lost 10 bases, and 7 bases had no gene match. The CDR3 is 13 amino acids. The germline V gene encodes CDR1 MNHEY and CDR2 SVGAGI. Repertoires were generated with immunoSEQ multiplex PCR, while TCRdb's copy carries only in-frame clones and drops some. The repertoire holds about 130,000 clones, approximately 88% seen once, with 10% in the top ten. The chain links TRBV6-5 to TRBJ1-1, with TRBD1 identical over 9 bases. Input material: peripheral blood. The receptor's source is a man in his fifties with acute or convalescent COVID-19. The CDR3: CATYRGPGTEAFF. The CDR3 bases are TGTGCCACCTACAGGGGGCCGGGCACTGAAGCTTTCTTT.